These T cell receptor beta chains were read from a single sample in a study of response to subunit inactivated influenza vaccine. Each CDR3 protein gets one entry after TCRdb re-called the RT-PCR reads with MiXCR. The sample has around 480,000 distinct CDR3 sequences, approximately 11% seen once. This specimen was PBMCs from blood, taken about 6 weeks after vaccination. These receptors came from a man aged 45-65 years who received an inactivated influenza vaccine. The CDR3 runs from the conserved cysteine through the conserved F or W. Each record gives: V gene, clone size, J gene, CDR3 protein. Clone size is shown for a subset of rows, as once, few, many or a class of expanded clone.

TRBV6-2/TRBV6-3,few,TRBJ1-2,CASSLQETNYGYTF
TRBV4-3,few,TRBJ2-2,CASSHILTGNTGELFF
TRBV12-3/TRBV12-4,.,TRBJ2-5,CASSSGDGPQETQYF
TRBV20-1,.,TRBJ2-3,CSARRQGLADDTQYF
TRBV29-1,many,TRBJ2-3,CSVEDLARGITDTQYF
TRBV28,many,TRBJ2-4,CASSFSLSWDNLAKNIQYF
TRBV24-1,few,TRBJ2-1,CATSDWSFGTSGSRSDEQFF
TRBV3-1,.,TRBJ2-1,CASSLGGGGPTYNEQFF
TRBV9,many,TRBJ2-2,CASSVEGIGELFF
TRBV28,.,TRBJ2-5,CASTTGRIVRGTETQYF
TRBV28,.,TRBJ1-1,CASSRRGFMNTEAFF
TRBV20-1,.,TRBJ2-1,CSARDYRGDEQFF
TRBV4-2,.,TRBJ1-1,CASSQPPGQGNTEAFF
TRBV7-2,many,TRBJ1-5,CASSSYRDQPQHF
TRBV18,few,TRBJ2-1,CASSPPASGRSYEQFF
TRBV20-1,.,TRBJ2-1,CSARPPYEQFF
TRBV6-2/TRBV6-3,.,TRBJ2-1,CASSTSGGWNEQFF